This T cell receptor beta chain was profiled in a study of T cell repertoires in cytomegalovirus infection (dated by TCRdb to between 2017 and 2020). The study in broad terms: The HLA type of each donor mattered for the analysis, because public TCR beta signatures pointed to carriage of CMV infection along with the matching HLA type. The full study reports these points: In both this cohort and an independent cohort of more than 350 donors, the cumulative frequency of public TCR beta family members distinguished carriers of CMV infection plus the relevant HLA type. The ex vivo response was dominated by HLA-C-restricted CMV-specific TCR beta clonotypes, which also provided the single most frequent clonotype in two of eight donors.

The sequencing machine was an Illumina HiSeq 1500. TCRdb applied fastp at Q25 and MiXCR to the public reads, then kept only in-frame beta chains. Each CDR3 protein gets just one entry, which takes the most common genes and DNA from the rows behind it. Recorded for this sample are more than 150,000 distinct CDR3 sequences; 15% to 20% of them occurred a single time. The ten most abundant clones make up just under 3% of the sample. This clonotype was seen many times. Its cognate antigen has yet to be identified. The record has no base qualities; no much larger clone is one base away. Taken from cysteine to phenylalanine, the CDR3 has 14 residues. Left in the record is the CDR3 DNA by itself, 42 bases read in frame from the first base. In the germline V gene, CDR1 corresponds to MDHEN and CDR2 to SYDVKM. A distance of 14 bases separates the germline ends of V and J, which lose 2 bases and 6 bases respectively.

The specimen was PBMCs. The chain was built from TRBV28 and TRBJ2-7; the D gene is perhaps TRBD1, on 6 matching bases. This TCR derives from a human donor in good health (CMV status not recorded). Some clones in this sample may be carry-over from other donors' samples. The nucleotide sequence reads as follows: TGTGCCAGCAGTTTAGTCAGGGGAGCGACCGAGCAGTACTTC. This codes for CASSLVRGATEQYF.